This T cell receptor beta chain is from a study of regulatory T cells in long-lasting Graves disease. The CDR3 covers 16 residues. V lost 6 bases, J lost 6 bases, and 13 bases stayed unmatched. Germline V gives CDR1 LGHDT, CDR2 YNNKEL (reference sequence). This clonotype was picked up many times. Indicated time point: newly diagnosed GD, antithyroid drugs for less than 3 months. There was RNA extracted from PBMCs, and the TCR library was made from it. To make TCR beta libraries, researchers used iRepertoire HTBI primers and Arm-PCR of CDR3 regions. One entry per CDR3 protein, called by TCRdb with MiXCR from the multiplex PCR reads. The sample includes some 250,000 distinct CDR3 sequences, around 20% seen only once; the top ten take roughly a fifth.

The chain uses TRBV3-1 and TRBJ2-1; TRBD2 matches at 8 bases. The source of this sequence is a female donor with Graves disease. Sequenced here: peripheral blood mononuclear cells (PBMCs), sampled at new diagnosis, from a patient treated with antithyroid drugs. The CDR3 region has the DNA TGTGCCAGCAGGCATTCATCCGGGACTAGGTCCAATGAGCAGTTCTTC. Residues: CASRHSSGTRSNEQFF.